Sequencing of this TCR beta chain was carried out in a study of blood T cell repertoires in COVID-19 (dated by TCRdb to about 2020). Regarding the study in general: The collaborator samples originated in the United States, Italy and Spain and spanned the acute and convalescent phases of COVID-19. The material from the prospective study consisted of cDNA or gDNA derived from T cells, B-cell-depleted T cells, or PBMCs. The samples were drawn from two sources: the first 160 participants of the ongoing ImmuneRACE study, and 1,254 subjects contributed by 6 global collaborators. Deeply sampled blood TCRbeta repertoires from subjects exposed to, actively infected with, or recovered from COVID-19 were included in the dataset. HLA class I and class II types, where available, came from metadata supplied by the sample provider rather than from assay-based typing. The repertoires were released in a freely available public database intended as a resource for research on the immune response to SARS-CoV-2. The sample metadata nearly always contained a de-identified subject ID, COVID-19 status, age in years and sex. General study outcomes and caveats: The amount of clinical and demographic metadata varied by source and participant and was provided uncurated.

The germline V gene encodes CDR1 MNHNY and CDR2 SVGAGI (reference sequence). Including the terminal cysteine and phenylalanine, the CDR3 comprises 15 residues. Only the CDR3 part of the read is kept: 45 bases, read in frame from the first base. Ends trimmed: V by 4 bases, J by 3 bases; bases unmatched to a gene: 4. Collaborating institutions collected whole blood in K2EDTA tubes following their own protocols. For TCRbeta analysis, collaborator samples were shipped as frozen whole blood, as isolated PBMCs, or as DNA extracted from either sample type. TCRbeta CDR3 regions were amplified from genomic DNA using the immunoSEQ Assay, a bias-controlled multiplex PCR. The source study handled its data this way. Within the assay, amplification of reference gene primers was used to estimate how many nucleated cells each sample contained. To quantify the absolute abundance of each unique TCRbeta CDR3 rearrangement, sequence reads were collapsed and filtered. For each sample, productive Simpson clonality was calculated as the square root of Simpson's diversity index over productive rearrangements. TCRdb took over this immuneACCESS table, retaining in-frame rearrangements with V and J assigned. Such tables are incomplete; in checked studies, under half of the missing clones stem from an unresolved V gene, and the remainder is unexplained. V, J and clone size derive from that table, while D and trimming were established from the DNA sequence. This sample is represented by about 130,000 clones; approximately 74% of them were singletons. The ten largest account for over 4.5% of the sample.

In regard to this clone: No cognate antigen has been identified for it. Base qualities are not recorded, but no much larger clone differs from it by a single base.

Material: peripheral blood. The V and J genes are TRBV6-6 and TRBJ1-4; 8 bases in between match TRBD1. The sequence derives from a man aged 55 to 70 with acute or convalescent COVID-19. The DNA reads TGTGCCAGCAGTTCAGACAGGGGTGCTAATGAAAAACTGTTTTTT. Translated, it reads CASSSDRGANEKLFF.